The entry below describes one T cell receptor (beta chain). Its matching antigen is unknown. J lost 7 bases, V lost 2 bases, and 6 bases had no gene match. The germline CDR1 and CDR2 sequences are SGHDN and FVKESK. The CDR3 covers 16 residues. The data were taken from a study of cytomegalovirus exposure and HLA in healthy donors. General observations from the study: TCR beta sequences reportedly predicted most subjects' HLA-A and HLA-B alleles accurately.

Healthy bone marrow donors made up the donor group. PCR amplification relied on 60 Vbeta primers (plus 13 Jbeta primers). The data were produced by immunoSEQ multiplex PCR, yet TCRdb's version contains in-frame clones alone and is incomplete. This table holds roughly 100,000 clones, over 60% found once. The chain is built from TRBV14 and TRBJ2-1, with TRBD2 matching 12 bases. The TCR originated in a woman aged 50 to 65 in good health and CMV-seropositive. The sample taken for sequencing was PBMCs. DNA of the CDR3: TGTGCCAGCAGCCAAAGAAGACTAGCGGGGGTAAATGAGCAGTTCTTC. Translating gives CASSQRRLAGVNEQFF.